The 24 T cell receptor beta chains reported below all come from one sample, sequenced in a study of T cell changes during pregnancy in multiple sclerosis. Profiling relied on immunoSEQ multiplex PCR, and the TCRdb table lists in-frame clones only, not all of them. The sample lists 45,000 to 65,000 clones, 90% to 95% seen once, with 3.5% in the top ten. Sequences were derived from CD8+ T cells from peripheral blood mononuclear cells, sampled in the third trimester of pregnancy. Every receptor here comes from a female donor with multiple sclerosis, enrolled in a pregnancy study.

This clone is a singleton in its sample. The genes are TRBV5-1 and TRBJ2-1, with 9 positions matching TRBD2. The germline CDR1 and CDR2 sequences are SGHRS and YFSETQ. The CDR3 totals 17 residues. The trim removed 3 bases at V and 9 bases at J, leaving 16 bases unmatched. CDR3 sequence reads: CASSSLAGVRAQGEQFF. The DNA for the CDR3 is TGCGCCAGCAGCTCTTTAGCGGGAGTACGGGCACAGGGTGAGCAGTTCTTC.

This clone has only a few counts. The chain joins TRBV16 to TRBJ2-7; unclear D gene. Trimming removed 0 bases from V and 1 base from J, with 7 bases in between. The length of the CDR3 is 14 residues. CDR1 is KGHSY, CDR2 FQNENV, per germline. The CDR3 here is CASSQSAVSYEQYF. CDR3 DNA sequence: TGTGCCAGCAGCCAATCGGCGGTATCCTACGAGCAGTACTTC.

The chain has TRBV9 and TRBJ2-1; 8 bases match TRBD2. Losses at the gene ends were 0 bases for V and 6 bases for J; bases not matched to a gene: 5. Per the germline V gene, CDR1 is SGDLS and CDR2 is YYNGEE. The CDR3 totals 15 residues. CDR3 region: CASSVVGGRPNEQFF. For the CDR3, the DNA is TGTGCCAGCAGCGTAGTCGGCGGGAGGCCCAATGAGCAGTTCTTC.

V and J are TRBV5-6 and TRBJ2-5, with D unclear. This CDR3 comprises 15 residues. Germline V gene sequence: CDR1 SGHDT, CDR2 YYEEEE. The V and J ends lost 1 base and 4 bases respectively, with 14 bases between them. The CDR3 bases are TGTGCCAGCAGCTTGCGAGGATCGTACTCAGAGACCCAGTACTTC. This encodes CASSLRGSYSETQYF.

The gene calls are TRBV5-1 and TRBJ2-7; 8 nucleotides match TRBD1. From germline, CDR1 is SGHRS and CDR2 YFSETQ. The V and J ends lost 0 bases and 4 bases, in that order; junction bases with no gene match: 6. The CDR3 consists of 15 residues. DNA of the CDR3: TGCGCCAGCAGCTTGGTGGGCAGGGGGCAATACGAGCAGTACTTC. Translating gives CASSLVGRGQYEQYF. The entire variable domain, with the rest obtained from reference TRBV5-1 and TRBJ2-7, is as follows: KAGVTQTPRYLIKTRGQQVTLSCSPISGHRSVSWYQQTPGQGLQFLFEYFSETQRNKGNFPGRFSGRQFSNSRSEMNVSTLELGDSALYLCASSLVGRGQYEQYFGPGTRLTVT.

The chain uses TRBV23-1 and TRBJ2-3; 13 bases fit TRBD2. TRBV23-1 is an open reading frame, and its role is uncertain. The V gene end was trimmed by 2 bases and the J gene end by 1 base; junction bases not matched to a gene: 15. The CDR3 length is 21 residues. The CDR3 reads CASSQPGQVGLAGVCTDTQYF. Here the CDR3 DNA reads TGCGCCAGCAGTCAACCTGGACAGGTAGGACTAGCGGGAGTATGCACAGATACGCAGTATTTT.

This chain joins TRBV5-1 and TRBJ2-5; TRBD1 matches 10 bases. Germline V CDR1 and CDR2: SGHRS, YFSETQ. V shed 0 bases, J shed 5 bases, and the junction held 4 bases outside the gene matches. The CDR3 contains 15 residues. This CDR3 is CASSLGQGAGETQYF. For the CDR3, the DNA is TGCGCCAGCAGCTTGGGACAGGGGGCCGGGGAGACCCAGTACTTC.

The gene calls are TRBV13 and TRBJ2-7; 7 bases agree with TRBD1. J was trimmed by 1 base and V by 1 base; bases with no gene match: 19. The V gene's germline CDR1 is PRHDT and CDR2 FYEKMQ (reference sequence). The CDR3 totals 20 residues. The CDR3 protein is CASSLEGTGDVHSSSYEQYF. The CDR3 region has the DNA TGTGCCAGCAGCTTAGAGGGTACAGGGGATGTGCATTCCTCATCCTACGAGCAGTACTTC.

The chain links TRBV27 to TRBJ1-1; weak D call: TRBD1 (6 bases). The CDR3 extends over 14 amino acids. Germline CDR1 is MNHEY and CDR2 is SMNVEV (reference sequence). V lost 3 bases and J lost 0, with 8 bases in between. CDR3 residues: CASSFGGMNTEAFF. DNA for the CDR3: TGTGCCAGCAGTTTTGGGGGCATGAACACTGAAGCTTTCTTT.

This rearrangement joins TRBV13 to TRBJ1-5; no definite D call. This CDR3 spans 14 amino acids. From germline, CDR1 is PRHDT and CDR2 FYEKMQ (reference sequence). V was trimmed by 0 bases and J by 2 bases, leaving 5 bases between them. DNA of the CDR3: TGTGCCAGCAGCTTAGGGAGAGGCAATCAGCCCCAGCATTTT. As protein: CASSLGRGNQPQHF.

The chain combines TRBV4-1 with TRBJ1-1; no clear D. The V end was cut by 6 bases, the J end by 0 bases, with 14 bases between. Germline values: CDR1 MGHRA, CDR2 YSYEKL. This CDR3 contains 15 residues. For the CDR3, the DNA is TGCGCCAGCAGGGACGGGTGGGAGGTGAACACTGAAGCTTTCTTT. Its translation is CASRDGWEVNTEAFF.

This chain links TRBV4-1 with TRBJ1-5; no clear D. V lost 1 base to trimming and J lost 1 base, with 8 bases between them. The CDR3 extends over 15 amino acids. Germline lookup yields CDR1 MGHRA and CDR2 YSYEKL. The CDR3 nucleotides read TGCGCCAGCAGCCAAGTACAGTCGAGCAATCAGCCCCAGCATTTT. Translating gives CASSQVQSSNQPQHF.

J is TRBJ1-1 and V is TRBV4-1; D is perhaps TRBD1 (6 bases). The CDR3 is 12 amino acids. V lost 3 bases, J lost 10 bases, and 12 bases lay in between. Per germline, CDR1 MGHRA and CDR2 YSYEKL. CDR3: CASSQRGFGAFF. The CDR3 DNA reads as TGCGCCAGCAGCCAGAGGGGGTTCGGAGCTTTCTTT.

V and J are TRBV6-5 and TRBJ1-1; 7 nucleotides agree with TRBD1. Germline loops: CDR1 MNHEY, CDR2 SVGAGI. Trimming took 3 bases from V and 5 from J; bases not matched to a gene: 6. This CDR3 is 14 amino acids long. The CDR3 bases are TGTGCCAGCAGTTATATAGGGGGCGCGACTGAAGCTTTCTTT. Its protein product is CASSYIGGATEAFF.

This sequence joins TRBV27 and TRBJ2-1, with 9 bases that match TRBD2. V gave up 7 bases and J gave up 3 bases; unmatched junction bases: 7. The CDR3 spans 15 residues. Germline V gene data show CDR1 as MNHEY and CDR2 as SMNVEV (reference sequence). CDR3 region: CASTPAGGFYNEQFF. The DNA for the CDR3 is TGTGCCAGCACCCCAGCGGGAGGCTTCTACAATGAGCAGTTCTTC.

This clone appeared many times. The CDR3 DNA is TGTGCCTTTGACAGCTATGGCTACACCTTC. It yields the protein CAFDSYGYTF. The chain couples TRBV30 to TRBJ1-2, with a tentative D call TRBD1 (5 bases). Trimming took off 7 bases at V and 4 bases at J, with 7 bases between the two ends. The length of the CDR3 is 10 residues. Germline V CDR1 and CDR2: GTSNPN, SVGIG (reference sequence).

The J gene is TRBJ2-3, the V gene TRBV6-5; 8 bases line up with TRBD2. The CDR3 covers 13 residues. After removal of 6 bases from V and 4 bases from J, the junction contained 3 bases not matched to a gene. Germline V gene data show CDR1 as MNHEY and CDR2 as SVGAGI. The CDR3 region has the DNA TGTGCCAGCAGCCCCGGGGGGGCAGATACGCAGTATTTT. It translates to CASSPGGADTQYF.

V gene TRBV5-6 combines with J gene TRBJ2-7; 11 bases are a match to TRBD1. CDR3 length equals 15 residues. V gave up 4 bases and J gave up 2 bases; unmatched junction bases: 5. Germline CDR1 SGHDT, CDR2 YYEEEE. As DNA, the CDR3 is TGTGCCAGCAGCCCGATGGGACAGGGGGCCTACGAGCAGTACTTC. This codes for CASSPMGQGAYEQYF.

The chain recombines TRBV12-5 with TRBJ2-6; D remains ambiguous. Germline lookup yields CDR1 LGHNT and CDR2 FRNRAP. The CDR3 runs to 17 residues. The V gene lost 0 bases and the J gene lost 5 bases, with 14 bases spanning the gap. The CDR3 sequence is CASGLVLTELRANVLTF. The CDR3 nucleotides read TGTGCTAGTGGTTTGGTACTCACGGAGCTTAGGGCCAACGTCCTGACTTTC.

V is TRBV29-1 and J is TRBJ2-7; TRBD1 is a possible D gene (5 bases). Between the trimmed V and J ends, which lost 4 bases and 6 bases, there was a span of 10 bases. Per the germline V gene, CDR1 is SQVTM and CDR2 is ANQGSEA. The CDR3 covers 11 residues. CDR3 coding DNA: TGCAGCGTTGTGAGGCAGGGCGAGCAGTACTTC. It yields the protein CSVVRQGEQYF.

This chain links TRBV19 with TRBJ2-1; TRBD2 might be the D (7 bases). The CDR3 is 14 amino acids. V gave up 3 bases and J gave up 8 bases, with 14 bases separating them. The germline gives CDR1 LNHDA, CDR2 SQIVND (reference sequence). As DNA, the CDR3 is TGTGCCAGTAGTATGTTGTGGGAGGGGGATGAGCAGTTCTTC. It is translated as CASSMLWEGDEQFF.

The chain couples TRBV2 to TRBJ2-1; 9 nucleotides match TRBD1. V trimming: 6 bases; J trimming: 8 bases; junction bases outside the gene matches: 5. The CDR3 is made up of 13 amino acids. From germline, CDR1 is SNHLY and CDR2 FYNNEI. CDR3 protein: CASREGQGYEQFF. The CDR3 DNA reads TGTGCCAGCAGAGAGGGACAGGGCTATGAGCAGTTCTTC.

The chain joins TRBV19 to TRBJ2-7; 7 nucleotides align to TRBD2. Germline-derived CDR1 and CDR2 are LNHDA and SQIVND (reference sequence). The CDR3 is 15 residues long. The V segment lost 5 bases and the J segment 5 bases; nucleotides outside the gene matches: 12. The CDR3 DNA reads TGTGCCAGTAGTCCCTTCGGGGGGTTCAGAGACGAGCAGTACTTC. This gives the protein CASSPFGGFRDEQYF.

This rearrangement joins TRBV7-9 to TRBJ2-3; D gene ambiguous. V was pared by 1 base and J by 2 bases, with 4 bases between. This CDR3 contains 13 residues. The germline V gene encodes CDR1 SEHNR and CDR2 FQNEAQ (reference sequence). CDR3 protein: CASSLGITDTQYF. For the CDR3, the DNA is TGTGCCAGCAGCTTAGGTATCACAGATACGCAGTATTTT.